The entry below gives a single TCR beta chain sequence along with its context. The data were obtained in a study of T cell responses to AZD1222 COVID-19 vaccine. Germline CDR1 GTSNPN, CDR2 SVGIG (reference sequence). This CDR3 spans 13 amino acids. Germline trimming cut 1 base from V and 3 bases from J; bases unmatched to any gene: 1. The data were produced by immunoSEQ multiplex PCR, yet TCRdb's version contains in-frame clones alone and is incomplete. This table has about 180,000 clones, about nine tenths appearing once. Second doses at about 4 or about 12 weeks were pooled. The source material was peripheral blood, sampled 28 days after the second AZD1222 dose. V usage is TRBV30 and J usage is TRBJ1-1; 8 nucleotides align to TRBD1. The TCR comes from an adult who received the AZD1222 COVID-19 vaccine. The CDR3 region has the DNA TGTGCCTGGAGTGAGACAGGGGACACTGAAGCTTTCTTT. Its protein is CAWSETGDTEAFF.